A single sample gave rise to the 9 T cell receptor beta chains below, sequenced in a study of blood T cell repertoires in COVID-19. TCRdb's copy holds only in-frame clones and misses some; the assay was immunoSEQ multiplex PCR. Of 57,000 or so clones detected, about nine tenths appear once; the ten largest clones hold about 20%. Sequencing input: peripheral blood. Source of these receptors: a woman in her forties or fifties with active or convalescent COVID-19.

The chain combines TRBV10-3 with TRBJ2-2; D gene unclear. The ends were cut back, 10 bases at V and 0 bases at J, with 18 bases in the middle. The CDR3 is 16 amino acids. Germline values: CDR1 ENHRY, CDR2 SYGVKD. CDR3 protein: CATTPQNRANTGELFF. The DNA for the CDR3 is TGTGCCACCACACCCCAAAACCGGGCGAACACCGGGGAGCTGTTTTTT.

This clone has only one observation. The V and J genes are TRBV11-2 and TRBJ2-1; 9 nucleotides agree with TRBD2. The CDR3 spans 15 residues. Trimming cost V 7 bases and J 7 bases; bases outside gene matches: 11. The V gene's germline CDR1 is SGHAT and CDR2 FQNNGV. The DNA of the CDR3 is TGTGCCAGCAATATCGGTAGCGGGAGTAAAAATGAGCAGTTCTTC. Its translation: CASNIGSGSKNEQFF.

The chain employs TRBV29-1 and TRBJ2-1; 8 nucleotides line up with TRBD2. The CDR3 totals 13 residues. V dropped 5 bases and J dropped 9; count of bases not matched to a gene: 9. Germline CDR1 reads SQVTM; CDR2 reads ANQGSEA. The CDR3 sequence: CSVWIGRAGEQFF. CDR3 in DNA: TGCAGCGTTTGGATCGGGAGGGCCGGTGAGCAGTTCTTC.

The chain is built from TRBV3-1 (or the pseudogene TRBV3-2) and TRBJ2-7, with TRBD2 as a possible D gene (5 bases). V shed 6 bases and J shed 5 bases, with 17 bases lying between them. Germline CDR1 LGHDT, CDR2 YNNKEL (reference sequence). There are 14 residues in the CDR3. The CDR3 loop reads CASRGSQVLHEQYF. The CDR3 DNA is TGTGCCAGCAGAGGGAGTCAGGTTCTTCACGAGCAGTACTTC.

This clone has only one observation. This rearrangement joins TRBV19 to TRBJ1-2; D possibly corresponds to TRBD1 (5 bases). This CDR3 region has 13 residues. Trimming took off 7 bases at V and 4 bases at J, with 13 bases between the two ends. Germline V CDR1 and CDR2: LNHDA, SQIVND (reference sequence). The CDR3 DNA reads TGTGCCAGTAAATGGGGGGTGGTCTATGGCTACACCTTC. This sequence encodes CASKWGVVYGYTF.

This CDR3 is CAYNEGSSNQPQHF. The CDR3 region has the DNA TGTGCCTATAACGAGGGTTCCAGCAATCAGCCCCAGCATTTT. This chain connects TRBV30 to TRBJ1-5; D unresolved. Germline V lookup: CDR1 GTSNPN, CDR2 SVGIG (reference sequence). V dropped 7 bases and J dropped 1 base, with 14 bases sitting between them. This CDR3 is 14 amino acids long.

The CDR3 here is CASRGRPPDTQYF. CDR3 DNA: TGTGCCAGTAGGGGGAGACCTCCAGATACGCAGTATTTT. The chain has TRBV19 and TRBJ2-3, with D possibly being TRBD2 (5 bases). CDR1 and CDR2 (germline): LNHDA, SQIVND (reference sequence). There are 13 residues in the CDR3. The V end was cut by 6 bases, the J end by 4 bases, with 11 bases between.

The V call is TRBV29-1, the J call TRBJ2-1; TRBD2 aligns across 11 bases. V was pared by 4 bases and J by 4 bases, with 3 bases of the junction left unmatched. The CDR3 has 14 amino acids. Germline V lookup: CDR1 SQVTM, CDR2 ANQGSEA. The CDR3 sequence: CSVVGTSGYNEQFF. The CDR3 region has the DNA TGCAGCGTTGTAGGGACTAGCGGATACAATGAGCAGTTCTTC.

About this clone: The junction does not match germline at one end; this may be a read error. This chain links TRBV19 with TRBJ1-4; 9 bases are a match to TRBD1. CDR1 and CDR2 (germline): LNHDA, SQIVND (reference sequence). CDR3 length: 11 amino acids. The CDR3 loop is CASSDGQGPVF. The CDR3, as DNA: TGTGCCAGTAGTGACGGACAGGGGCCCGTTTTT.